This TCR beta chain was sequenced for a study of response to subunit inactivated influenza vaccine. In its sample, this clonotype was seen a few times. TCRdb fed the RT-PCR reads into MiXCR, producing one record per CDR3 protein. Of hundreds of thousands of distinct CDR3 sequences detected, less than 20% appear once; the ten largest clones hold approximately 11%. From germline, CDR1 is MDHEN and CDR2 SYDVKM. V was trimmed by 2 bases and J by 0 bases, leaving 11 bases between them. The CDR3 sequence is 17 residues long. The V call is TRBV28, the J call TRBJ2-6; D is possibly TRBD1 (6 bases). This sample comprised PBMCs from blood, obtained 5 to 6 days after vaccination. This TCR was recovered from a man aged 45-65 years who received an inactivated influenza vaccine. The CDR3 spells CASSLGDIYSGANVLTF. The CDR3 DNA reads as TGTGCCAGCAGTTTAGGGGACATATACTCTGGGGCCAACGTCCTGACTTTC.